The 30 T cell receptor beta chains in this list originate from one sample, sequenced in a study of CDR3 diversity in severe acne. One entry per CDR3 protein, called by TCRdb with MiXCR from the PCR reads. The repertoire holds 84,000 or so distinct CDR3 sequences, with approximately 52% as singletons. The sample taken for sequencing was blood. These receptors were collected from a male donor in good health, serving as a control.

J is TRBJ2-2 and V is TRBV11-3; a possible D gene is TRBD1 (6 bases). Trimming removed 9 bases from V and 7 bases from J, with 15 bases in between. This CDR3 comprises 13 residues. CDR1 and CDR2 (germline): SGHNT, YENEEA. This CDR3 reads CASRRTVHGELFF. The CDR3 coding sequence is TGTGCCAGTAGAAGGACAGTACACGGGGAGCTGTTTTTT.

In nucleotides, the CDR3 is TGTGCCAGCAGTACCTACAGGGGTTCCTACGAGCAGTACTTC. The encoded protein is CASSTYRGSYEQYF. The chain is built from TRBV28 and TRBJ2-7; 7 nucleotides align to TRBD1. Germline loops: CDR1 MDHEN, CDR2 SYDVKM. V trimming: 5 bases; J trimming: 1 base; junction bases outside the gene matches: 5. CDR3 length equals 14 residues.

This clonotype was observed a single time. V is TRBV7-9 and J is TRBJ2-3; 10 nucleotides match TRBD2. J lost 4 bases, V lost 4 bases, and 11 bases had no gene match. Germline V gives CDR1 SEHNR, CDR2 FQNEAQ (reference sequence). The CDR3 sequence is 17 residues long. CDR3 loop: CASSYYSGGARADTQYF. For the CDR3, the DNA is TGTGCCAGCAGCTACTACAGCGGGGGGGCCAGGGCAGATACGCAGTATTTT.

The table lists this clonotype with a few counts. The chain employs TRBV2 and TRBJ1-1, with a tentative D call TRBD1 (5 bases). CDR1 and CDR2 (germline): SNHLY, FYNNEI. Trimming removed 2 bases from V and 5 bases from J, with 12 bases in between. The CDR3 runs 14 residues. The CDR3 coding sequence is TGTGCCAGCAGTGAATTAACAGGAAGGACTGAAGCTTTCTTT. Translating gives CASSELTGRTEAFF.

This clonotype was observed at least ten times. The chain couples TRBV5-8 to TRBJ2-3; 10 bases align to TRBD1. Trimming cost V 7 bases and J 3 bases; bases outside gene matches: 11. The CDR3 totals 16 residues. From germline, CDR1 is SGHTS and CDR2 YDEGEE. CDR3 protein: CASGGRTGGVTDTQYF. The CDR3 DNA reads TGTGCCAGCGGCGGACGGACAGGGGGAGTTACAGATACGCAGTATTTT.

V is TRBV10-3 and J is TRBJ2-1, with TRBD1 matching over 12 bases. Germline V gene sequence: CDR1 ENHRY, CDR2 SYGVKD. Germline trimming cut 4 bases from V and 2 bases from J; bases unmatched to any gene: 3. The CDR3 loop spans 16 amino acids. CDR3 in amino acids: CAISAGTGGAYNEQFF. The CDR3 bases are TGTGCCATCAGTGCCGGGACAGGGGGCGCCTACAATGAGCAGTTCTTC.

This clonotype was counted many times. The CDR3 nucleotides are TGCAGTGCTTCTAGCGGGAGTACCTCCTACAATGAGCAGTTCTTC. Translating gives CSASSGSTSYNEQFF. V usage is TRBV20-1 and J usage is TRBJ2-1; TRBD2 matches 10 bases. Germline V lookup: CDR1 DFQATT, CDR2 SNEGSKA (reference sequence). V shed 5 bases, J shed 0 bases, and the junction held 4 bases outside the gene matches. This CDR3 contains 15 residues.

This chain uses TRBV2 with TRBJ1-1; 8 positions match TRBD1. The CDR3 extends over 15 amino acids. Per the germline V gene, CDR1 is SNHLY and CDR2 is FYNNEI. After removal of 6 bases from V and 5 bases from J, the junction contained 11 bases not matched to a gene. In nucleotides, the CDR3 is TGTGCCAGCAGGGTGATGACAGGGGTAGTTACTGAAGCTTTCTTT. This translates into CASRVMTGVVTEAFF.

As concerns this clonotype: A clone one base away is much larger, so this may be a read error. This chain uses TRBV10-3 with TRBJ1-2; D ambiguous. Germline-derived CDR1 and CDR2 are ENHRY and SYGVKD. This CDR3 is 13 amino acids long. Deletions cut 6 bases from V and 9 bases from J, with 17 bases between. The CDR3 DNA sequence: TGTGCCATCAGCGGTTACCGGGGTGACAGCTACACCTTC. This encodes CAISGYRGDSYTF.

The V call is TRBV7-9, the J call TRBJ1-2, with D perhaps matching TRBD1 (5 bases). Germline CDR1 and CDR2: SEHNR and FQNEAQ (reference sequence). The CDR3 spans 15 residues. V lost 3 bases and J 5 bases, leaving 16 bases between the germline ends. The CDR3 protein is CASSFSEPKGYGYTF. CDR3 bases: TGTGCCAGCAGCTTCTCAGAGCCGAAGGGGTATGGCTACACCTTC.

This chain links TRBV11-2 with TRBJ1-1, with D perhaps TRBD1 (5 bases). The CDR3 loop spans 14 amino acids. The germline gives CDR1 SGHAT, CDR2 FQNNGV. Between the trimmed V and J ends, which lost 8 bases and 6 bases, there was a span of 19 bases. Written as DNA, the CDR3 is TGTGCCAGCTCCTCCATGCGGGGACCCGCTGAAGCTTTCTTT. Protein product: CASSSMRGPAEAFF.

This chain uses TRBV12-3 or TRBV12-4 with TRBJ2-4; unclear D gene. Between the trimmed V and J ends, which lost 5 bases and 0 bases, there was a span of 8 bases. The CDR3 runs to 14 residues. The CDR3 sequence is CASSPSIAKNIQYF. In DNA form, the CDR3 reads TGTGCCAGCAGTCCGTCGATAGCCAAAAACATTCAGTACTTC.

This clonotype occurred once. This chain links TRBV7-3 with TRBJ1-3, with 7 bases lining up with TRBD1. CDR1 is SGHTA and CDR2 is FQGTGA in the germline V gene. CDR3 length: 16 amino acids. The trim removed 5 bases at V and 0 bases at J, leaving 7 bases unmatched. The CDR3 sequence: CASSLLGQSSGNTIYF. The CDR3 region has the DNA TGTGCCAGCAGCCTCCTGGGACAGAGCTCTGGAAACACCATATATTTT.

With regard to this clonotype: Since a much larger clone is just one base distant, this may be a read error. The chain combines TRBV15 with TRBJ1-5, with unresolved D. V gave up 0 bases and J gave up 7 bases, with 7 bases separating them. CDR3 size: 13 residues. The V gene's germline CDR1 is LNHNV and CDR2 YYDKDF (reference sequence). The CDR3 here is CATSRDRVQPQHF. The CDR3 region has the DNA TGTGCCACCAGCAGAGATAGGGTACAGCCCCAGCATTTT.

This clonotype was detected a few times. This sequence joins TRBV9 and TRBJ1-6; D not resolved. V dropped 2 bases and J dropped 5 bases, with 8 bases sitting between them. Per germline, CDR1 SGDLS and CDR2 YYNGEE. This CDR3 comprises 14 residues. CDR3 nucleotide sequence: TGTGCCAGCAGCGTCACCTTCGATAATTCACCCCTCCACTTT. Its protein product is CASSVTFDNSPLHF.

This clonotype was counted ten times or more. CDR3 loop: CASGRGLSTEAFF. CDR3 DNA sequence: TGTGCCAGCGGCAGGGGGCTGAGCACTGAAGCTTTCTTT. The chain carries TRBV19 and TRBJ1-1; 8 nucleotides align to TRBD1. The CDR3 totals 13 residues. Germline V gives CDR1 LNHDA, CDR2 SQIVND (reference sequence). V was clipped by 9 bases and J by 4 bases; unmatched bases: 7.

This clonotype came up a few times. This rearrangement joins TRBV29-1 to TRBJ1-2; maybe TRBD1 (6 bases). Germline values: CDR1 SQVTM, CDR2 ANQGSEA. V was cut by 7 bases and J by 7 bases, with 10 bases left in between. The CDR3 covers 10 residues. CDR3 protein: CSADSSGYTF. As DNA, the CDR3 is TGCAGCGCGGACAGTAGTGGCTACACCTTC. The full variable domain, completed using reference TRBV29-1 and TRBJ1-2, is SAVISQKPSRDICQRGTSLTIQCQVDSQVTMMFWYRQQPGQSLTLIATANQGSEATYESGFVIDKFPISRPNLTFSTLTVSNMSPEDSSIYLCSADSSGYTFGSGTRLTVV.

The chain uses TRBV3-1 and TRBJ1-3; no clear D. Trimming took 0 bases from V and 4 from J, leaving 7 bases between them. This CDR3 spans 14 amino acids. Germline V gene data show CDR1 as LGHDT and CDR2 as YNNKEL (reference sequence). The CDR3 loop reads CASSQDRSGNTIYF. As DNA, the CDR3 is TGTGCCAGCAGCCAAGATCGGTCCGGAAACACCATATATTTT.

This chain uses TRBV29-1 with TRBJ1-1, with D tentatively TRBD1 (5 bases). CDR1 SQVTM and CDR2 ANQGSEA come from the germline V gene. The CDR3 extends over 13 amino acids. V was shortened by 8 bases and J by 1 base, with 14 bases between the two germline ends. DNA of the CDR3: TGCAGCACTTCGGGACTGAGGAACACTGAAGCTTTCTTT. Translated: CSTSGLRNTEAFF.

This clonotype has more than one count but fewer than ten. This sequence joins TRBV2 and TRBJ1-2; no clear D. The CDR3 is 13 amino acids. With 1 base removed from V and 7 bases from J, the gap between germline ends came to 10 bases. Per the germline V gene, CDR1 is SNHLY and CDR2 is FYNNEI. CDR3 region: CASSEGSGLGYTF. CDR3 DNA sequence: TGTGCCAGCAGTGAAGGGTCAGGACTTGGCTACACCTTC.

This clonotype was counted between two and nine times. The chain combines TRBV20-1 with TRBJ2-7; 10 bases fit TRBD1. This CDR3 is built from 14 residues. V lost 1 base, J lost 6 bases, and 6 bases stayed unmatched. Germline-derived CDR1 and CDR2 are DFQATT and SNEGSKA (reference sequence). This chain's CDR3 is CSARGQGAESEQYF. The CDR3 nucleotides are TGCAGTGCTAGAGGACAGGGGGCGGAAAGCGAGCAGTACTTC.

This clonotype was seen repeatedly, ten times or more. The V call is TRBV14, the J call TRBJ2-5, with TRBD2 matching over 11 bases. Germline V lookup: CDR1 SGHDN, CDR2 FVKESK. With 0 bases clipped from V and 2 bases from J, the junction kept 11 bases outside the gene matches. The CDR3 runs to 19 residues. The DNA for the CDR3 is TGTGCCAGCAGCCAAGATTCCTGGGCTAGCGGGGGGCCGCAAGAGACCCAGTACTTC. Its protein product is CASSQDSWASGGPQETQYF.

V and J are TRBV7-3 and TRBJ1-5, with D possibly TRBD1 on 6 matching bases. V lost 6 bases, J lost 5 bases, and 20 bases lay in between. The CDR3 loop spans 16 amino acids. Per germline, CDR1 SGHTA and CDR2 FQGTGA. DNA for the CDR3: TGTGCCAGCAGTGGAAGACTACACAGGGTAGATCAGCCCCAGCATTTT. Its protein product is CASSGRLHRVDQPQHF.

On this clonotype itself: Sequence at one end of the junction differs from germline and may be a read error. This chain links TRBV15 with TRBJ1-3; possibly TRBD1 for D (6 bases). CDR1 LNHNV and CDR2 YYDKDF come from the germline V gene (reference sequence). The CDR3 has 13 residues. The CDR3 DNA follows: TGTGCCACCACGCAGGGGTCTGGAAACGCCATATATTTT. As protein: CATTQGSGNAIYF.

V usage is TRBV7-2 and J usage is TRBJ1-6; the D gene is possibly TRBD1 (5 bases). The CDR3 length is 12 residues. In germline, CDR1 is SGHTA, CDR2 FQGNSA. Trimming pared 5 bases from V and 8 bases from J, leaving 7 bases between. The DNA of the CDR3 is TGTGCCAGCAGCCGGGACGATTCACCCCTCCACTTT. Translation: CASSRDDSPLHF.

This clonotype was detected a few times. CDR3 region: CASSQDPGLAYF. CDR3 sequence (DNA): TGTGCCAGCAGCCAAGATCCGGGACTCGCGTACTTC. The genes are TRBV3-1 and TRBJ2-7; tentatively, D is TRBD2 (6 bases). Looked up from germline, CDR1 is LGHDT and CDR2 is YNNKEL (reference sequence). Trimming left V 0 bases short and J 12 bases short, with 12 bases between. The CDR3 is made up of 12 amino acids.

Ten or more counts support this clonotype. The rearrangement uses TRBV6-1 and TRBJ1-6; TRBD1 might be the D (6 bases). CDR3 length equals 16 residues. Germline loops: CDR1 MNHNS, CDR2 SASEGT. V gave up 1 base and J gave up 7 bases, with 14 bases separating them. CDR3: CASSEDPQGRNSPLHF. The CDR3 DNA reads as TGTGCCAGCAGTGAAGATCCCCAGGGGCGAAATTCACCCCTCCACTTT.

The chain employs TRBV7-9 and TRBJ2-7, with 13 bases fitting TRBD2. The CDR3 totals 14 residues. The germline CDR1 and CDR2 sequences are SEHNR and FQNEAQ (reference sequence). Losses at the gene ends were 5 bases for V and 6 bases for J; bases not matched to a gene: 4. CDR3 loop: CASSGTSGNLEQYF. Written as DNA, the CDR3 is TGTGCCAGCAGCGGGACTAGCGGGAATCTCGAGCAGTACTTC.

This clonotype was counted at least ten times. V usage is TRBV28 and J usage is TRBJ2-3; 7 bases match TRBD2. The CDR3 sequence is 16 residues long. Germline lookup yields CDR1 MDHEN and CDR2 SYDVKM. V was clipped by 2 bases and J by 0 bases; unmatched bases: 5. The CDR3 DNA reads TGTGCCAGCAGTTTAGGGCTAGCGGCAAGCACAGATACGCAGTATTTT. Translated: CASSLGLAASTDTQYF.

The chain uses TRBV20-1 and TRBJ2-7; D possibly matches TRBD1 or TRBD2 (6 bases each). From germline, CDR1 is DFQATT and CDR2 SNEGSKA (reference sequence). The CDR3 is 13 amino acids. V was pared by 7 bases and J by 5 bases, with 18 bases between. CDR3 sequence reads: CSVTRGAYNEQYF. The DNA for the CDR3 is TGCAGTGTCACAAGGGGGGCCTACAACGAGCAGTACTTC.